This entry lists 4 T cell receptor beta chains sequenced from one sample in a study of control samples from healthy donors and cancer patients. Only in-frame clones appear in the TCRdb table, and some are missing; sequencing was by immunoSEQ multiplex PCR. The table lists roughly 120,000 clones, just over 90% of them singletons. The sample taken for sequencing was PBMCs. These TCRs come from a man aged 45-65 years with head and neck cancer.

This chain joins TRBV7-9 and TRBJ1-6, with D unclear. The CDR3 is made up of 16 amino acids. V lost 4 bases and J 9 bases, leaving 19 bases between the germline ends. Germline V lookup: CDR1 SEHNR, CDR2 FQNEAQ (reference sequence). CDR3 region: CASSSEGPGSGSPLHF. As DNA, the CDR3 is TGTGCCAGCAGCTCAGAGGGTCCGGGGTCGGGTTCACCCCTCCACTTT.

This clone was seen more than once but under ten times. The V gene is TRBV6-2 or TRBV6-3, the J gene TRBJ2-5, with unresolved D. CDR1 and CDR2 from the germline V gene are MNHEY and SVGEGT. The CDR3 has 15 residues. The V end lost 6 bases, the J end lost 4 bases, and 18 bases lay between the germline ends. CDR3 in amino acids: CASSDGWLEGETQYF. The CDR3 nucleotides read TGTGCCAGCAGCGACGGGTGGTTAGAAGGAGAGACCCAGTACTTC.

The gene calls are TRBV10-3 and TRBJ2-5; the D gene is possibly TRBD2 (7 bases). The ends were cut back, 6 bases at V and 5 bases at J, with 16 bases in the middle. CDR3 length: 14 residues. CDR1 is ENHRY and CDR2 is SYGVKD in the germline V gene. The CDR3 DNA sequence: TGTGCCATCAGCGCACAGGGAGGGGGGGAGACCCAGTACTTC. It yields the protein CAISAQGGGETQYF.

The V gene is TRBV13, the J gene TRBJ2-3; 10 nucleotides align to TRBD1. Germline V CDR1 and CDR2: PRHDT, FYEKMQ (reference sequence). The CDR3 contains 15 residues. Trimming cost V 8 bases and J 2 bases; bases outside gene matches: 7. The CDR3 loop reads CASGAGQGHTDTQYF. As DNA, the CDR3 is TGTGCCAGCGGGGCGGGACAGGGGCACACAGATACGCAGTATTTT.